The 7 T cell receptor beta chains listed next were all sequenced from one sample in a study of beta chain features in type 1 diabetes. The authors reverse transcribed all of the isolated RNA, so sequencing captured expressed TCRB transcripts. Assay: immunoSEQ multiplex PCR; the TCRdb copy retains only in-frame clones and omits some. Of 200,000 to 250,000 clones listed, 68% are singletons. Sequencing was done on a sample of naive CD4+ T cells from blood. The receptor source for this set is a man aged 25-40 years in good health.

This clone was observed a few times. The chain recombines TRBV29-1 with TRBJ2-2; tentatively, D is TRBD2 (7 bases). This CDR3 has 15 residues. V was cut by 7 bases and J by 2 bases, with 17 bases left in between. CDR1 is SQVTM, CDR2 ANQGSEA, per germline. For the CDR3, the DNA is TGCAGCGCCGACGGGGGGCGAGGTAACACCGGGGAGCTGTTTTTT. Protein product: CSADGGRGNTGELFF.

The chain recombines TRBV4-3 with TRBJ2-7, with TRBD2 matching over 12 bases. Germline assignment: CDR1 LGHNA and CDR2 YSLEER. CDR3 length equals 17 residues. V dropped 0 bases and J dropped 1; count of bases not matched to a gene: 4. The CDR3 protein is CASSQDLGLAGSYEQYF. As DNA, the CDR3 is TGCGCCAGCAGCCAAGATCTCGGACTAGCGGGGTCCTACGAGCAGTACTTC.

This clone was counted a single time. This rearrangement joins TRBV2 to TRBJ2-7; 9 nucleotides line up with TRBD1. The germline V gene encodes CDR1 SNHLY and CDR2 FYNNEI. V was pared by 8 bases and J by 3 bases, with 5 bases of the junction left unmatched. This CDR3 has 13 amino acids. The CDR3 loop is CASCKGQGYEQYF. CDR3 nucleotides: TGTGCCAGCTGCAAGGGACAGGGCTACGAGCAGTACTTC.

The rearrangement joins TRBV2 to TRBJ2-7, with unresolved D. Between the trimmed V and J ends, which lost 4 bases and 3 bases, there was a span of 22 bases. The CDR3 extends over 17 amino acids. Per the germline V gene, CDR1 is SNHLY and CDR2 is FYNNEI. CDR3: CASSVRRGPKVGYEQYF. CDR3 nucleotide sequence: TGTGCCAGCAGTGTACGGAGAGGACCTAAGGTGGGCTACGAGCAGTACTTC.

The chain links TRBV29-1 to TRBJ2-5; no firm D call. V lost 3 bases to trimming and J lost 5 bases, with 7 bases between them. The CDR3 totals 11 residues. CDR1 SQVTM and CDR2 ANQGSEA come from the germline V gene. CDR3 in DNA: TGCAGCGTTGAGTTCCTGGAGACCCAGTACTTC. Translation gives CSVEFLETQYF.

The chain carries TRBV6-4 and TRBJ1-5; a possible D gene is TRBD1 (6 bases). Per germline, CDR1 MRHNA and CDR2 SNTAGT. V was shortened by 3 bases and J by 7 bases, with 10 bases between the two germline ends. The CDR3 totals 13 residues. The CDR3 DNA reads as TGTGCCAGCAGTGAGGACAGAAACCAGCCCCAGCATTTT. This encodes CASSEDRNQPQHF.

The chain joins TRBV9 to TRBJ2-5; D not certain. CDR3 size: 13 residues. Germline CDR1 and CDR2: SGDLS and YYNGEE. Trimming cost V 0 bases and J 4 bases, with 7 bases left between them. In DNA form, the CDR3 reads TGTGCCAGCAGCGTAGTTGGGTCAGAGACCCAGTACTTC. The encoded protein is CASSVVGSETQYF. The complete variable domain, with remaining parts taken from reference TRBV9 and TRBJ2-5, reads DSGVTQTPKHLITATGQRVTLRCSPRSGDLSVYWYQQSLDQGLQFLIQYYNGEERAKGNILERFSAQQFPDLHSELNLSSLELGDSALYFCASSVVGSETQYFGPGTRLLVL.